The present T cell receptor beta chain was sequenced within a study of beta chain features in type 1 diabetes. Overall study context: Patient and healthy donor groups were alike in age, gender and cell yields. Summed over all samples, the examined sorted cells came to roughly 110 million.

This CDR3 is built from 16 residues. Germline V gene lookup returns CDR1 SGHAT and CDR2 FQNNGV. V lost 5 bases to trimming and J lost 6 bases; unmatched junction nucleotides: 13. cDNA synthesis used the whole RNA isolate, giving expressed TCRB sequences. Clones were read by immunoSEQ multiplex PCR, and TCRdb kept only the in-frame ones, dropping some. The repertoire includes about 45,000 clones, around 50% of them detected once, and more than 2% sits in the top ten. On this clone itself: As yet, its antigen is unknown.

The study's findings and limits: A greater similarity of naive, central memory and Treg TCRB repertoires was seen among patients than among healthy donors. Moderate yet significant TCRB CDR3 shortening was seen in Type 1 diabetes patients in all four CD4+ subsets.

The sequence was obtained from a woman in her late teens or twenties in good health. V is TRBV11-2 and J is TRBJ2-1, with 7 positions matching TRBD1. Sequenced: Tregs from blood. CDR3 sequence (DNA): TGTGCCAGCAGCCGGCACGGGACAGCGGCCGGCAATGAGCAGTTCTTC. It translates to CASSRHGTAAGNEQFF.